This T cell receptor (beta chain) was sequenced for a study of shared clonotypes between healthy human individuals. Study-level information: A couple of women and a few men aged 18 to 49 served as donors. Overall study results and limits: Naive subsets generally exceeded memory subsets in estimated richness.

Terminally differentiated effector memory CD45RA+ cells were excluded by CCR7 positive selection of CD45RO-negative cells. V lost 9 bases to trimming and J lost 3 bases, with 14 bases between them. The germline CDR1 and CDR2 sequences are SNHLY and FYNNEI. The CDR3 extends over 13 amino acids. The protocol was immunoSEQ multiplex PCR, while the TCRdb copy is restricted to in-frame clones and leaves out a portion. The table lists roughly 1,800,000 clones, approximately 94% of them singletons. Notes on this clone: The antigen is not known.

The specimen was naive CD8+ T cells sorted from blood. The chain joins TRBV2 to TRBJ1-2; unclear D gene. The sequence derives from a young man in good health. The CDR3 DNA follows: TGTGCCAGAGACGGAGCAGGCGACTATGGCTACACCTTC. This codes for CARDGAGDYGYTF. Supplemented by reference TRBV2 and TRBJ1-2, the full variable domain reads EPEVTQTPSHQVTQMGQEVILRCVPISNHLYFYWYRQILGQKVEFLVSFYNNEISEKSEIFDDQFSVERPDGSNFTLKIRSTKLEDSAMYFCARDGAGDYGYTFGSGTRLTVV.